This TCR beta chain was captured by sequencing in a study of cytomegalovirus exposure and HLA in healthy donors. General observations from the study: High sensitivity and specificity were reportedly achieved when the classifier diagnosed cytomegalovirus status.

Measured with immunoSEQ multiplex PCR; TCRdb has only the in-frame clones, and not every one. The sample has about 240,000 clones, more than 75% seen once; the top ten hold less than 3%. Points on this clone: Its target is not known.

This CDR3 is built from 12 residues. Germline CDR1 is SGHNT and CDR2 is YYREEE (reference sequence). V was pared by 3 bases and J by 7 bases, with 10 bases between. The receptor comes from a man aged 18 to 30 in good health and CMV-seronegative. The sequencing input was PBMCs. The V and J genes are TRBV5-4 and TRBJ1-2, with D perhaps matching TRBD1 (6 bases). CDR3 sequence: CASSSEQGGYTF. Written as DNA, the CDR3 is TGTGCCAGCAGCTCAGAACAGGGTGGCTACACCTTC.